This note documents a single T cell receptor (beta chain) sequence. PCR amplification relied on 60 Vbeta primers (plus 13 Jbeta primers). The table came from immunoSEQ multiplex PCR; TCRdb's copy has only in-frame clones and leaves some out. The repertoire holds 100,000 or so clones, with 77% as singletons. These data belong to a study of cytomegalovirus exposure and HLA in healthy donors. The V gene's germline CDR1 is SEHNR and CDR2 FQNEAQ (reference sequence). The CDR3 runs to 15 residues. Trimming removed 1 base at V and 0 bases at J, with 9 bases between. The rearrangement joins TRBV7-9 to TRBJ1-1, with TRBD1 as a possible D gene (5 bases). The source of this sequence is a woman between 40 and 50 years old in good health and CMV-seropositive. The sample consisted of PBMCs. DNA for the CDR3: TGTGCCAGCAGCTTAGATCCAGGGATGAACACTGAAGCTTTCTTT. Translated: CASSLDPGMNTEAFF.